The 3 T cell receptor beta chains below all came from one sample that was sequenced in a study of CD8+ T cells in alopecia areata. cDNA reverse transcribed from extracted RNA served as the sequencing template. Assay: immunoSEQ multiplex PCR; the TCRdb copy retains only in-frame clones and omits some. The table records about 180,000 clones, over 50% of them present only once. Material: CD4+ T cells sorted from blood, obtained at week 0. The receptors come from a human donor with alopecia areata.

This chain connects TRBV4-2 to TRBJ1-2; 8 bases line up with TRBD1. The CDR3 extends over 14 amino acids. Per germline, CDR1 LGHNA and CDR2 YNFKEQ. Trimming took 2 bases from V and 6 from J; bases not matched to a gene: 5. The CDR3 spells CASSQNGQGDGYTF. In nucleotides, the CDR3 is TGTGCCAGCAGCCAAAATGGACAGGGTGATGGCTACACCTTC.

This clone appeared a few times. This sequence joins TRBV29-1 and TRBJ1-1; 10 bases align to TRBD1. The CDR3 covers 15 residues. Germline CDR1 and CDR2: SQVTM and ANQGSEA. Germline trimming cut 7 bases from V and 1 base from J; bases unmatched to any gene: 9. CDR3 sequence: CSGVPGQGTNTEAFF. The CDR3 DNA sequence: TGCAGCGGCGTCCCGGGACAGGGGACGAACACTGAAGCTTTCTTT.

The V call is TRBV30, the J call TRBJ1-2; 9 positions match TRBD1. The CDR3 has 12 amino acids. Per germline, CDR1 GTSNPN and CDR2 SVGIG (reference sequence). Trimming at V came to 5 bases and at J to 8 bases, leaving 6 bases not matched to a gene. CDR3 loop: CAWVRTGAGYTF. In nucleotides, the CDR3 is TGTGCCTGGGTCCGGACAGGGGCAGGCTACACCTTC.